The entry below gives a single T cell receptor beta chain sequence along with its context. Its target is unknown. CDR3 length equals 16 residues. The sample comes from a study of cytomegalovirus exposure and HLA in healthy donors. Regarding the study as a whole: The classifier reportedly diagnosed cytomegalovirus status with high sensitivity and specificity. In an earlier analysis, about 87% or about 30%: the productive usage of most TCR beta V segments. In a later analysis, an Asian-associated ancestry cluster reportedly showed fewer N-insertions than the roughly 700-donor mean.

60 Vbeta and 13 Jbeta primers were used in PCR. The protocol was immunoSEQ multiplex PCR, while the TCRdb copy is restricted to in-frame clones and leaves out a portion. The top ten hold approximately 7% of the sample, which has over 65,000 clones, about 68% seen once. Material: PBMCs. The sequence was obtained from a woman under 40 in good health and CMV-seropositive. The chain links TRBV12-1 to TRBJ1-2; TRBD1 reflects the table's D call only, with no check against the DNA. TRBV12-1 represents a pseudogene. The CDR3 DNA sequence: TGTGCCAGCAGCCCACCAAGAGGGACACTCAACTATGGCTACACCTTC. Translating gives CASSPPRGTLNYGYTF.